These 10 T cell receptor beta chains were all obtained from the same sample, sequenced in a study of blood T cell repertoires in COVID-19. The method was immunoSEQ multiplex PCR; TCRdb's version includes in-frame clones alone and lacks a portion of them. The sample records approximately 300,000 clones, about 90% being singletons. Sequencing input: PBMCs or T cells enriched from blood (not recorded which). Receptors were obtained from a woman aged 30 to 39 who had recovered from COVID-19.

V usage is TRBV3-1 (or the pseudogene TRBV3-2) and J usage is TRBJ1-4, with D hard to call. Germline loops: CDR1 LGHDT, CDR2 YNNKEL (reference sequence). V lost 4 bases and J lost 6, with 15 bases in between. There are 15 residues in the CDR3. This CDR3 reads CASSLNYASDEKLFF. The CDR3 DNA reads TGTGCCAGCAGCCTAAATTACGCGTCGGATGAAAAACTGTTTTTT.

The CDR3 bases are TGTGCCAGCAGTTACACGAACACTGAAGCTTTCTTT. As protein: CASSYTNTEAFF. The rearrangement uses TRBV2 and TRBJ1-1; D is undetermined. Germline values: CDR1 SNHLY, CDR2 FYNNEI. The CDR3 sequence is 12 residues long. Trimming took off 5 bases at V and 1 base at J, with 5 bases between the two ends. Based on the CDR3 plus reference TRBV2 and TRBJ1-1, the full variable domain is EPEVTQTPSHQVTQMGQEVILRCVPISNHLYFYWYRQILGQKVEFLVSFYNNEISEKSEIFDDQFSVERPDGSNFTLKIRSTKLEDSAMYFCASSYTNTEAFFGQGTRLTVV.

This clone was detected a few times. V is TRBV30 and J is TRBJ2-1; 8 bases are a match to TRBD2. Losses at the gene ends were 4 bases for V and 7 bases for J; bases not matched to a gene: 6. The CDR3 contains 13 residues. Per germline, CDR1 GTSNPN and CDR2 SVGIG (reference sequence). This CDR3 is CAWTGTRLNEQFF. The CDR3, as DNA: TGTGCCTGGACCGGGACTAGACTGAATGAGCAGTTCTTC.

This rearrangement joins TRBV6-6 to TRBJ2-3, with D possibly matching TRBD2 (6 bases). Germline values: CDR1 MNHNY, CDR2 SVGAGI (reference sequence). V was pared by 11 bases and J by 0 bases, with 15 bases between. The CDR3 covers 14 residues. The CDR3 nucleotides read TGTGCCGCACACCAGGGAGGAAGCACAGATACGCAGTATTTT. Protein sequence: CAAHQGGSTDTQYF.

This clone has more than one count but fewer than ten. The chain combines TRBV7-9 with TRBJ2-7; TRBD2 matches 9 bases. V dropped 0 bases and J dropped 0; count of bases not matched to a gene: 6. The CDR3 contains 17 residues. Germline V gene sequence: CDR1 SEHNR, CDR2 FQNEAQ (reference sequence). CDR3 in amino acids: CASSLASGGISSYEQYF. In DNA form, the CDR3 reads TGTGCCAGCAGCTTAGCCAGCGGGGGGATCAGCTCCTACGAGCAGTACTTC. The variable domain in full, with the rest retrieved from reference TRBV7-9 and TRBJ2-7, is DTGVSQNPRHKITKRGQNVTFRCDPISEHNRLYWYRQTLGQGPEFLTYFQNEAQLEKSRLLSDRFSAERPKGSFSTLEIQRTEQGDSAMYLCASSLASGGISSYEQYFGPGTRLTVT.

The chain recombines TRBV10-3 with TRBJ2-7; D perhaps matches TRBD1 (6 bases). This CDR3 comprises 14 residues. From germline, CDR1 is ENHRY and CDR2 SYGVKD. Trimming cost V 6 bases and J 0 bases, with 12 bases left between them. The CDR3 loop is CAISPSGDSYEQYF. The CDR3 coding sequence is TGTGCCATCAGCCCGTCAGGGGACTCCTACGAGCAGTACTTC.

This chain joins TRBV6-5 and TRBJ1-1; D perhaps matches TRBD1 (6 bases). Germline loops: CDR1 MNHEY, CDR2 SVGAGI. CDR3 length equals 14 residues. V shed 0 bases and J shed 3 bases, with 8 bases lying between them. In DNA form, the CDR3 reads TGTGCCAGCAGTTACTCCAGGACAGACACTGAAGCTTTCTTT. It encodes CASSYSRTDTEAFF.

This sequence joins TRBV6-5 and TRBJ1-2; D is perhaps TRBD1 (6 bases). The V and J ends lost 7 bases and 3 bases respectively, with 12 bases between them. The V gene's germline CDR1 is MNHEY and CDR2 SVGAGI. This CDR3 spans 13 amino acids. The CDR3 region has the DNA TGTGCCAGCAAAAAGGGGGAAGACTATGGCTACACCTTC. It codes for CASKKGEDYGYTF.

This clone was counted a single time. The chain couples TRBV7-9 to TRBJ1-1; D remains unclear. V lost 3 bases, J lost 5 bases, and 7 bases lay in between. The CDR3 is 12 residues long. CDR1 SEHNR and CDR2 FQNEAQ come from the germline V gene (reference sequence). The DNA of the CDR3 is TGTGCCAGCAGCTTCGAGGGAACTGAAGCTTTCTTT. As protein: CASSFEGTEAFF.

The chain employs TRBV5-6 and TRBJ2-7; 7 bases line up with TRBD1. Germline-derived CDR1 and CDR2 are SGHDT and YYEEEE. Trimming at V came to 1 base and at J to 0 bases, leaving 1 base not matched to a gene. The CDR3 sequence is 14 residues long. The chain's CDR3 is CASSLTGDSYEQYF. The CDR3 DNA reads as TGTGCCAGCAGCTTGACAGGGGACTCCTACGAGCAGTACTTC.